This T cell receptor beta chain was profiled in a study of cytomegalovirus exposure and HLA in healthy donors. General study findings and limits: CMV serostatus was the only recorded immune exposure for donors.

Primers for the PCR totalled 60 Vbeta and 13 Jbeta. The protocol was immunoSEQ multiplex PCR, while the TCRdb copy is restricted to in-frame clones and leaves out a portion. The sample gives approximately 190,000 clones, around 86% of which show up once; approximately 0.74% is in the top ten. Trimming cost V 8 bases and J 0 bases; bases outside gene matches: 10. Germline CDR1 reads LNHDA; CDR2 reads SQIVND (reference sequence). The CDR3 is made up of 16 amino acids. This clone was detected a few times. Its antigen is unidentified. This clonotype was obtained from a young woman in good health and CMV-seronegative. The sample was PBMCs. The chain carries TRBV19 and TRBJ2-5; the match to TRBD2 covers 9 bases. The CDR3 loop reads CASSASGTMYQETQYF. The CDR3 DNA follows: TGTGCCAGTTCGGCTAGCGGGACTATGTACCAAGAGACCCAGTACTTC.